Listed here are 31 T cell receptor beta chains from one sample, sequenced in a study of OX40 agonist ivuxolimab in advanced cancers. Produced via immunoSEQ multiplex PCR; TCRdb's table is partial and in-frame only. The sample shows 90,000 or so clones, 92% of them seen only once. The input for sequencing was CD4+ or CD8+ T cells sorted from blood, taken in a trial of the OX40 agonist ivuxolimab. Receptors were obtained from an adult with an advanced solid tumor such as melanoma, head and neck, liver or kidney cancer.

The V call is TRBV19, the J call TRBJ1-1; D is undetermined. This CDR3 contains 17 residues. Between the trimmed V and J ends, which lost 4 bases and 2 bases, there was a span of 20 bases. Germline CDR1 reads LNHDA; CDR2 reads SQIVND (reference sequence). This CDR3 is CASSTPNHGSSNTEAFF. In DNA, the CDR3 is TGTGCCAGTAGTACACCAAATCACGGGTCTTCTAACACTGAAGCTTTCTTT.

CDR3 DNA sequence: TGTGCCAGCAGTTACTCTCCCGGGCCCCACTATGGCTACACCTTC. This gives the protein CASSYSPGPHYGYTF. V and J are TRBV6-6 and TRBJ1-2; no reliable D call. CDR3 length equals 15 residues. Per germline, CDR1 MNHNY and CDR2 SVGAGI (reference sequence). V dropped 0 bases and J dropped 3 bases, with 11 bases sitting between them.

The chain uses TRBV27 and TRBJ1-5; D gene ambiguous. V lost 0 bases and J lost 4, with 7 bases in between. The CDR3 extends over 14 amino acids. In germline, CDR1 is MNHEY, CDR2 SMNVEV (reference sequence). Here the CDR3 DNA reads TGTGCCAGCAGTTTATCGGCCCTAAATCAGCCCCAGCATTTT. This gives the protein CASSLSALNQPQHF.

The V gene is TRBV5-5, the J gene TRBJ1-1; D possibly corresponds to TRBD1 (6 bases). Germline V gives CDR1 SGHKS, CDR2 YYEKEE (reference sequence). Trimming shortened V by 0 bases and J by 4 bases, and 10 bases separated the two germline ends. The CDR3 runs to 14 residues. The CDR3 loop reads CASSLAGDGTEAFF. The DNA for the CDR3 is TGTGCCAGCAGCTTGGCAGGGGATGGCACTGAAGCTTTCTTT.

This clone appeared a single time. V and J are TRBV12-5 and TRBJ1-5; tentatively, D is TRBD1 (5 bases). The V gene lost 5 bases and the J gene lost 2 bases, with 13 bases spanning the gap. The CDR3 runs 15 residues. Germline lookup yields CDR1 LGHNT and CDR2 FRNRAP. The CDR3: CASGPGGTRNQPQHF. CDR3 nucleotide sequence: TGTGCTAGTGGTCCGGGAGGGACTCGCAATCAGCCCCAGCATTTT.

This clone was observed a single time. The genes are TRBV23-1 and TRBJ1-3; D not certain. TRBV23-1 is designated an ORF whose function remains uncertain. The CDR3 has 16 amino acids. With 0 bases removed from V and 0 bases from J, the gap between germline ends came to 9 bases. The CDR3 DNA reads as TGCGCCAGCAGTCAATCGGAAAGTTGCTCTGGAAACACCATATATTTT. Its translation: CASSQSESCSGNTIYF.

This chain links TRBV12-1 with TRBJ2-1; no check of the table's D call, TRBD2, against the DNA was made. TRBV12-1 constitutes a pseudogene. This CDR3 contains 18 residues. The CDR3 sequence is CASSSIGSGTSLYNEQFF. The CDR3 DNA reads as TGTGCCAGCAGCTCCATCGGTAGCGGGACGAGCCTCTACAATGAGCAGTTCTTC.

DNA of the CDR3: TGTGCCAGCAGCTTTTATTCGGGGGTTGGTGAGCAGTTCTTC. Translated, it gives CASSFYSGVGEQFF. This chain connects TRBV5-4 to TRBJ2-1; D might be TRBD2 (6 bases). Trimming shortened V by 2 bases and J by 9 bases, and 15 bases separated the two germline ends. From germline, CDR1 is SGHNT and CDR2 YYREEE (reference sequence). The CDR3 has 14 residues.

The chain employs TRBV7-8 and TRBJ2-7; D is undetermined. The CDR3 contains 12 residues. The germline V gene encodes CDR1 SGHVS and CDR2 FQNEAQ. Trimming shortened V by 3 bases and J by 5 bases, and 8 bases separated the two germline ends. The CDR3 sequence is CASSFRGDEQYF. Here the CDR3 DNA reads TGTGCCAGCAGCTTCCGTGGGGACGAGCAGTACTTC.

This chain links TRBV6-5 with TRBJ2-5; 7 nucleotides line up with TRBD2. The CDR3 spans 15 residues. In germline, CDR1 is MNHEY, CDR2 SVGAGI. Losses at the gene ends were 5 bases for V and 1 base for J; bases not matched to a gene: 7. This chain's CDR3 is CASSPWEGSQETQYF. CDR3 nucleotides: TGTGCCAGCAGTCCCTGGGAGGGGAGCCAAGAGACCCAGTACTTC.

The chain has TRBV29-1 and TRBJ2-1; 13 positions match TRBD2. Germline V gene lookup returns CDR1 SQVTM and CDR2 ANQGSEA. This CDR3 contains 16 residues. Losses at the gene ends were 3 bases for V and 1 base for J; bases not matched to a gene: 3. DNA of the CDR3: TGCAGCGTTGAGGGACTAGCGGGGACTTCCTACAATGAGCAGTTCTTC. This codes for CSVEGLAGTSYNEQFF.

This chain uses TRBV9 with TRBJ2-1, with 10 bases identical to TRBD2. The germline V gene has CDR1 SGDLS and CDR2 YYNGEE. The CDR3 is made up of 17 amino acids. V was clipped by 0 bases and J by 2 bases; unmatched bases: 5. The CDR3 here is CASSVGKRGGTYNEQFF. CDR3 DNA sequence: TGTGCCAGCAGCGTAGGGAAGCGGGGGGGGACCTACAATGAGCAGTTCTTC.

V is TRBV6-1 and J is TRBJ2-2; 7 nucleotides align to TRBD1. Trimming cost V 6 bases and J 5 bases; bases outside gene matches: 6. The CDR3 is made up of 14 amino acids. CDR1 MNHNS and CDR2 SASEGT come from the germline V gene. CDR3 protein: CASRPGGWTGELFF. The CDR3 region has the DNA TGTGCCAGCAGGCCAGGGGGATGGACCGGGGAGCTGTTTTTT.

This sequence joins TRBV27 and TRBJ2-1; TRBD1 aligns across 8 bases. CDR3 length: 11 residues. In germline, CDR1 is MNHEY, CDR2 SMNVEV (reference sequence). V was clipped by 8 bases and J by 14 bases; unmatched bases: 8. CDR3 sequence: CASRSGTGEFF. CDR3 nucleotides: TGTGCCAGCCGCTCCGGGACAGGCGAGTTCTTC.

The V and J genes are TRBV27 and TRBJ2-7; D unclear. Trimming left V 6 bases short and J 3 bases short, with 18 bases between. CDR3 size: 15 residues. Germline V gene lookup returns CDR1 MNHEY and CDR2 SMNVEV (reference sequence). CDR3 nucleotides: TGTGCCAGCAGCCTTTATCCCCGGCCAGGCTACGAGCAGTACTTC. It specifies CASSLYPRPGYEQYF.

The chain combines TRBV27 with TRBJ1-1, with a tentative D call TRBD1 (5 bases). Germline lookup yields CDR1 MNHEY and CDR2 SMNVEV (reference sequence). The CDR3 is made up of 18 amino acids. The V and J ends lost 5 bases and 1 base respectively, with 23 bases between them. CDR3 sequence (DNA): TGTGCCAGCAGTCCTAGATCGGGACGCTACCTAGGGAACACTGAAGCTTTCTTT. Its protein product is CASSPRSGRYLGNTEAFF.

CDR3 loop: CASMVVGRSNQPQHF. The CDR3 bases are TGTGCCAGTATGGTCGTGGGCAGATCCAATCAGCCCCAGCATTTT. The J gene is TRBJ1-5, the V gene TRBV19; unclear D gene. CDR1 is LNHDA and CDR2 is SQIVND in the germline V gene (reference sequence). The CDR3 covers 15 residues. V shed 7 bases and J shed 3 bases, with 16 bases lying between them.

The genes are TRBV10-1 and TRBJ2-3; D is ambiguous. Germline V CDR1 and CDR2: WNHNN, SYGVQD (reference sequence). Between the trimmed V and J ends, which lost 2 bases and 6 bases, there was a span of 9 bases. The CDR3 loop spans 13 amino acids. CDR3 DNA: TGCGCCAGCAGTGAGACACAGCCTGATACGCAGTATTTT. Amino acids: CASSETQPDTQYF.

The rearrangement uses TRBV30 and TRBJ2-7; tentative D call: TRBD2 (5 bases). V lost 0 bases and J 3 bases, leaving 9 bases between the germline ends. The CDR3 covers 13 residues. From germline, CDR1 is GTSNPN and CDR2 SVGIG (reference sequence). The CDR3 spells CAWSVGAVYEQYF. CDR3 nucleotides: TGTGCCTGGAGTGTAGGAGCGGTCTACGAGCAGTACTTC. The full variable domain, in which reference TRBV30 and TRBJ2-7 provide the parts outside the CDR3, is SQTIHQWPATLVQPVGSPLSLECTVEGTSNPNLYWYRQAAGRGLQLLFYSVGIGQISSEVPQNLSASRPQDRQFILSSKKLLLSDSGFYLCAWSVGAVYEQYFGPGTRLTVT.

This clone was detected once. The CDR3 region is CASSAAGRPYEQYF. CDR3 bases: TGTGCCAGCAGCGCCGCGGGCAGACCCTACGAGCAGTACTTC. This sequence joins TRBV11-2 and TRBJ2-7, with D possibly matching TRBD2 (5 bases). Germline CDR1 is SGHAT and CDR2 is FQNNGV. The CDR3 runs to 14 residues. With 5 bases removed from V and 2 bases from J, the gap between germline ends came to 13 bases.

The gene calls are TRBV29-1 and TRBJ2-5; tentative D call: TRBD1 (7 bases). This CDR3 region has 12 residues. Deletions cut 6 bases from V and 5 bases from J, with 13 bases between. The germline CDR1 and CDR2 sequences are SQVTM and ANQGSEA. The CDR3 region is CSVGRGEETQYF. CDR3 sequence (DNA): TGCAGCGTCGGCAGGGGGGAGGAGACCCAGTACTTC.

The chain recombines TRBV6-5 with TRBJ1-2; no definite D call. CDR1 and CDR2 from the germline V gene are MNHEY and SVGAGI. This CDR3 is 15 amino acids long. V lost 0 bases and J lost 0, with 8 bases in between. The CDR3 bases are TGTGCCAGCAGTTACTCAGGCTCCGCTAACTATGGCTACACCTTC. Residues: CASSYSGSANYGYTF.

V usage is TRBV18 and J usage is TRBJ2-1, with TRBD1 as a possible D gene (5 bases). This CDR3 contains 14 residues. The V end was cut by 4 bases, the J end by 0 bases, with 7 bases between. Germline-derived CDR1 and CDR2 are KGHSH and LQKENI. CDR3: CASSLDISYNEQFF. CDR3 nucleotides: TGTGCCAGCTCACTGGACATCTCCTACAATGAGCAGTTCTTC.

The chain carries TRBV2 and TRBJ1-1; perhaps TRBD1 as D (5 bases). Trimming shortened V by 6 bases and J by 5 bases, and 16 bases separated the two germline ends. Germline loops: CDR1 SNHLY, CDR2 FYNNEI. The CDR3 is made up of 14 amino acids. Here the CDR3 reads CASSADTGGTEAFF. The CDR3 DNA reads as TGTGCCAGCAGCGCCGACACGGGGGGGACTGAAGCTTTCTTT. The variable domain in full, with the rest retrieved from reference TRBV2 and TRBJ1-1, is EPEVTQTPSHQVTQMGQEVILRCVPISNHLYFYWYRQILGQKVEFLVSFYNNEISEKSEIFDDQFSVERPDGSNFTLKIRSTKLEDSAMYFCASSADTGGTEAFFGQGTRLTVV.

The rearrangement uses TRBV5-1 and TRBJ2-5; D unresolved. The CDR3 covers 15 residues. Trimming cost V 4 bases and J 1 base, with 14 bases left between them. Germline values: CDR1 SGHRS, CDR2 YFSETQ. In DNA form, the CDR3 reads TGCGCCAGCAGCCCTATCCCGACCAGCCAAGAGACCCAGTACTTC. Amino acid sequence: CASSPIPTSQETQYF.

The V call is TRBV10-1, the J call TRBJ2-1; D not resolved. The CDR3 is 15 residues long. Trimming pared 0 bases from V and 8 bases from J, leaving 14 bases between. Per germline, CDR1 WNHNN and CDR2 SYGVQD (reference sequence). The CDR3 sequence is CASSESYAGRDEQFF. As DNA, the CDR3 is TGCGCCAGCAGTGAGTCGTACGCAGGACGGGATGAGCAGTTCTTC.

The chain has TRBV7-9 and TRBJ2-5; possibly TRBD1 for D (5 bases). Trimming took 5 bases from V and 5 from J, leaving 15 bases between them. Germline loops: CDR1 SEHNR, CDR2 FQNEAQ (reference sequence). The CDR3 extends over 14 amino acids. The CDR3 reads CASSKPGLWETQYF. For the CDR3, the DNA is TGTGCCAGCAGCAAACCAGGGCTTTGGGAGACCCAGTACTTC.

The genes are TRBV5-4 and TRBJ2-7; 7 bases line up with TRBD2. CDR3 length: 14 amino acids. V was pared by 4 bases and J by 2 bases, with 6 bases of the junction left unmatched. Looked up from germline, CDR1 is SGHNT and CDR2 is YYREEE (reference sequence). The CDR3 nucleotides read TGTGCCAGCAGCCAGGCGGGACTAACCTACGAGCAGTACTTC. Residues: CASSQAGLTYEQYF.

This chain links TRBV5-6 with TRBJ2-5; D unresolved. The V gene's germline CDR1 is SGHDT and CDR2 YYEEEE. Trimming removed 3 bases at V and 5 bases at J, with 8 bases between. The CDR3 length is 12 residues. CDR3: CASSWGRETQYF. The CDR3 DNA reads as TGTGCCAGCAGCTGGGGTCGGGAGACCCAGTACTTC.

This clone was recorded only once. The gene calls are TRBV6-5 and TRBJ1-5; the D gene is possibly TRBD1 (6 bases). The germline V gene has CDR1 MNHEY and CDR2 SVGAGI. Trimming pared 6 bases from V and 5 bases from J, leaving 17 bases between. This CDR3 spans 15 amino acids. CDR3 in amino acids: CASRPQTGYDQPQHF. CDR3 bases: TGTGCCAGCAGACCCCAGACAGGATATGATCAGCCCCAGCATTTT.

The chain is built from TRBV9 and TRBJ2-3, with D possibly TRBD1 on 5 matching bases. V was shortened by 3 bases and J by 2 bases, with 16 bases between the two germline ends. Germline-derived CDR1 and CDR2 are SGDLS and YYNGEE. This CDR3 contains 16 residues. CDR3 in amino acids: CASSDTDLTDTDTQYF. CDR3 DNA sequence: TGTGCCAGCAGCGACACAGATTTGACAGACACAGATACGCAGTATTTT.